This T cell receptor (beta chain) was retrieved from a study of CD8+CD57+ T cells in acquired aplastic anemia. Researchers used genomic DNA as the template to profile TCR beta VDJ and CDR3. TCRdb re-derived calls from the reads in MiXCR, one entry per CDR3 protein. The sample shows about 180,000 distinct CDR3 sequences, roughly 50% of them seen only once. Germline V gene lookup returns CDR1 DFQATT and CDR2 SNEGSKA (reference sequence). V lost 4 bases and J 4 bases, leaving 8 bases between the germline ends. This CDR3 has 11 residues. Selection for sequencing was limited to patients who had shown CD8+CD57+ cell expansion by flow cytometry. By the time of blood sampling, patients had still received no therapy.

Sample: sorted CD4+, CD8+, or CD8+CD57+ T cells (not recorded which) from PBMCs. The receptor comes from a human donor with aplastic anemia. The genes are TRBV20-1 and TRBJ2-7, with D possibly TRBD1 on 6 matching bases. CDR3 sequence: CSAKDRYEQYF. DNA of the CDR3: TGCAGTGCTAAAGACAGGTACGAGCAGTACTTC.